This note documents a single TCR beta chain sequence. This sample is part of a study of shared clonotypes between healthy human individuals. V was cut by 7 bases and J by 2 bases, with 8 bases left in between. The CDR3 has 13 residues. Germline V gene lookup returns CDR1 SGHVS and CDR2 FQNEAQ. Every donor, a Caucasian adult, lived in Nashville, Tennessee. Profiling relied on immunoSEQ multiplex PCR, and the TCRdb table lists in-frame clones only, not all of them. The sample consists of 450,000 to 550,000 clones, 79% of them appearing once. The sequence was obtained from a woman between 40 and 55 years old in good health. Some clones in this sample may be carry-over from other donors' samples. The chain uses TRBV7-8 and TRBJ2-2, with D possibly matching TRBD2 (5 bases). The specimen was PBMCs. The CDR3 DNA is TGTGCCAGCACCCCGGGAAACACCGGGGAGCTGTTTTTT. It encodes CASTPGNTGELFF.